Listed here are 24 T cell receptor beta chains from one sample, sequenced in a study of cytomegalovirus exposure and HLA in healthy donors. Vbeta (60) and Jbeta (13) primers were used in the PCR. Sequenced by immunoSEQ multiplex PCR; TCRdb stores in-frame clones only, minus some. Of 150,000 to 200,000 clones in the sample, approximately 82% were seen once. Sequenced: PBMCs. The receptors derive from a woman aged 18 to 35 in good health and CMV-seropositive.

This chain joins TRBV4-3 and TRBJ2-4, with 9 bases fitting TRBD2. With 1 base clipped from V and 4 bases from J, the junction kept 8 bases outside the gene matches. This CDR3 has 17 amino acids. From germline, CDR1 is LGHNA and CDR2 YSLEER. CDR3 amino acids: CASSQGSEGLAKNIQYF. Written as DNA, the CDR3 is TGCGCCAGCAGCCAAGGCTCAGAGGGACTAGCAAAAAACATTCAGTACTTC.

This chain connects TRBV18 to TRBJ1-1; D gene uncertain. The V end was cut by 6 bases, the J end by 1 base, with 9 bases between. This CDR3 has 13 amino acids. Germline V gives CDR1 KGHSH, CDR2 LQKENI. The CDR3 here is CASSSSGNTEAFF. The CDR3, as DNA: TGTGCCAGCTCGTCGAGTGGGAACACTGAAGCTTTCTTT.

The chain is built from TRBV6-5 and TRBJ1-5; D perhaps matches TRBD1 (5 bases). Germline CDR1 reads MNHEY; CDR2 reads SVGAGI. The CDR3 contains 15 residues. V lost 5 bases to trimming and J lost 4 bases, with 15 bases between them. CDR3 DNA sequence: TGTGCCAGCAGTACCCTAGGGGTCGGGAATCAGCCCCAGCATTTT. Translating gives CASSTLGVGNQPQHF.

The V gene is TRBV19, the J gene TRBJ2-3; possible D gene TRBD2, 5 bases. The CDR3 covers 13 residues. CDR1 LNHDA and CDR2 SQIVND come from the germline V gene (reference sequence). Trimming shortened V by 1 base and J by 3 bases, and 5 bases separated the two germline ends. Here the CDR3 DNA reads TGTGCCAGTAGTATAGCGGGGACAGATACGCAGTATTTT. Residues: CASSIAGTDTQYF.

The gene calls are TRBV6-5 and TRBJ1-2, with 10 bases matching TRBD1. Germline CDR1 reads MNHEY; CDR2 reads SVGAGI. CDR3 length equals 15 residues. Trimming cost V 3 bases and J 6 bases; bases outside gene matches: 7. The CDR3 is CASSYSGQGRHGYTF. The CDR3 DNA is TGTGCCAGCAGTTATTCGGGACAGGGGCGCCATGGCTACACCTTC.

The chain employs TRBV11-1 and TRBJ2-7, with 7 bases aligning to TRBD1. The CDR3 length is 13 residues. V shed 5 bases, J shed 4 bases, and the junction held 5 bases outside the gene matches. The germline V gene encodes CDR1 SGHAT and CDR2 FQDESV (reference sequence). The DNA of the CDR3 is TGTGCCAGCAGCGCAGGGACAGCGTACGAGCAGTACGTC. It codes for CASSAGTAYEQYV.

This clone was seen only once. The CDR3 is CASSLGMREETQYF. The CDR3 DNA is TGTGCCAGCAGCTTAGGAATGAGGGAAGAGACCCAGTACTTC. The chain employs TRBV13 and TRBJ2-5; D may be TRBD2 (5 bases). Trimming removed 0 bases at V and 3 bases at J, with 8 bases between. This CDR3 spans 14 amino acids. The germline gives CDR1 PRHDT, CDR2 FYEKMQ (reference sequence).

The genes are TRBV25-1 and TRBJ2-1; the match to TRBD2 covers 10 bases. Trimming removed 1 base from V and 2 bases from J; junction bases left unmatched: 2. In germline, CDR1 is MGHDK, CDR2 SYGVNS. The CDR3 consists of 16 residues. The chain's CDR3 is CASSESSGGPYNEQFF. CDR3 DNA sequence: TGTGCCAGCAGTGAATCTAGCGGGGGCCCCTACAATGAGCAGTTCTTC.

Notes on this clone: The same CDR3 arises from other DNA sequences in this sample as well. V gene TRBV19 combines with J gene TRBJ1-1; D is possibly TRBD1 (5 bases). V lost 5 bases to trimming and J lost 1 base, with 8 bases between them. The CDR3 contains 13 residues. Germline loops: CDR1 LNHDA, CDR2 SQIVND (reference sequence). The CDR3 loop is CASSQTANTEAFF. CDR3 bases: TGTGCCAGTAGTCAGACAGCGAACACTGAAGCTTTCTTT.

The CDR3 sequence is CAWSLGGGAKTQYF. CDR3 DNA: TGTGCCTGGAGTTTAGGCGGGGGGGCGAAGACCCAGTACTTC. This chain links TRBV30 with TRBJ2-5, with TRBD2 identical over 9 bases. Germline loops: CDR1 GTSNPN, CDR2 SVGIG (reference sequence). V was pared by 2 bases and J by 6 bases, with 7 bases of the junction left unmatched. CDR3 length: 14 residues.

The chain carries TRBV6-5 and TRBJ1-3, with 7 bases matching TRBD1. Germline V lookup: CDR1 MNHEY, CDR2 SVGAGI. The CDR3 consists of 16 residues. With 2 bases clipped from V and 2 bases from J, the junction kept 6 bases outside the gene matches. The CDR3 nucleotides read TGTGCCAGCAGTTACAGGGGGACAGCAGCTGGAAACACCATATATTTT. It yields the protein CASSYRGTAAGNTIYF.

The genes are TRBV11-3 and TRBJ2-5; TRBD2 aligns across 7 bases. Per germline, CDR1 SGHNT and CDR2 YENEEA. The CDR3 runs 16 residues. J was trimmed by 4 bases and V by 1 base; bases with no gene match: 9. DNA of the CDR3: TGTGCCAGCAGCTTAGGTCGGGGACTAAGGGGAGAGACCCAGTACTTC. Translating it yields CASSLGRGLRGETQYF.

The V and J genes are TRBV6-4 and TRBJ2-3; D ambiguous. There are 15 residues in the CDR3. Germline V CDR1 and CDR2: MRHNA, SNTAGT. V was shortened by 2 bases and J by 1 base, with 10 bases between the two germline ends. DNA of the CDR3: TGTGCCAGCAGTGACGTGGCAGATGGCACAGATACGCAGTATTTT. The encoded protein is CASSDVADGTDTQYF.

The chain combines TRBV6-4 with TRBJ2-1; perhaps TRBD2 as D (5 bases). Trimming stripped 5 bases from V and 6 bases from J, with 11 bases between. This CDR3 spans 13 amino acids. Germline V gives CDR1 MRHNA, CDR2 SNTAGT. The CDR3 region is CASSPGSPNEQFF. CDR3 sequence (DNA): TGTGCCAGCAGTCCGGGGAGTCCCAATGAGCAGTTCTTC.

J is TRBJ1-1 and V is TRBV2; D is unclear. This CDR3 is 13 amino acids long. CDR1 is SNHLY and CDR2 is FYNNEI in the germline V gene. The V end was cut by 2 bases, the J end by 4 bases, with 8 bases between. As DNA, the CDR3 is TGTGCCAGCAGTGAAATACCCGGCACTGAAGCTTTCTTT. Translation gives CASSEIPGTEAFF.

The chain recombines TRBV6-1 with TRBJ2-5, with TRBD2 matching 9 bases. After removal of 4 bases from V and 5 bases from J, the junction contained 5 bases not matched to a gene. The CDR3 sequence is 14 residues long. Germline V lookup: CDR1 MNHNS, CDR2 SASEGT. CDR3 DNA: TGTGCCAGCAGTGGGGGGCGGGGGGGGGAGACCCAGTACTTC. This translates into CASSGGRGGETQYF.

A few counts support this clone. CDR3 in DNA: TGTGCCAGTAGTATTACATGGGACAGGGACAACGAGCAGTACTTC. It is translated as CASSITWDRDNEQYF. The chain recombines TRBV19 with TRBJ2-7, with 9 positions matching TRBD1. Germline V gene sequence: CDR1 LNHDA, CDR2 SQIVND (reference sequence). This CDR3 region has 15 residues. The V gene end was trimmed by 3 bases and the J gene end by 5 bases; junction bases not matched to a gene: 8.

The rearrangement joins TRBV5-4 to TRBJ2-1; possibly TRBD2 for D (7 bases). CDR1 SGHNT and CDR2 YYREEE come from the germline V gene (reference sequence). CDR3 length: 14 residues. V was trimmed by 4 bases and J by 8 bases, leaving 16 bases between them. CDR3 amino acids: CASSPGRDTDEQFF. The CDR3 DNA reads TGTGCCAGCAGCCCTGGGAGGGACACCGATGAGCAGTTCTTC. The complete variable domain, with remaining parts taken from reference TRBV5-4 and TRBJ2-1, reads ETGVTQSPTHLIKTRGQQVTLRCSSQSGHNTVSWYQQALGQGPQFIFQYYREEENGRGNFPPRFSGLQFPNYSSELNVNALELDDSALYLCASSPGRDTDEQFFGPGTRLTVL.

This sequence joins TRBV21-1 and TRBJ2-3; the table's D call TRBD2 went unverified against the DNA. TRBV21-1 constitutes a pseudogene. This CDR3 spans 16 amino acids. The CDR3 reads CASSRGGFYCTDTQYF. The CDR3, as DNA: TGTGCCAGCAGCAGAGGCGGATTCTATTGCACAGATACGCAGTATTTT.

The chain links TRBV6-5 to TRBJ1-2; possibly TRBD1 for D (6 bases). Germline V CDR1 and CDR2: MNHEY, SVGAGI. This CDR3 contains 14 residues. V was pared by 5 bases and J by 8 bases, with 18 bases between. CDR3 DNA: TGTGCCAGCAGTCTCTCCAAGGGACAAGGGGGCTACACCTTC. Residues: CASSLSKGQGGYTF.

This clone was picked up one time. The same CDR3 is also encoded by other DNA sequences in this sample. The chain combines TRBV5-6 with TRBJ2-1, with 7 bases identical to TRBD1. Losses at the gene ends were 5 bases for V and 4 bases for J; bases not matched to a gene: 3. This CDR3 spans 13 amino acids. Germline CDR1 is SGHDT and CDR2 is YYEEEE. CDR3 residues: CASSPDRYNEQFF. DNA for the CDR3: TGTGCCAGCAGTCCGGACAGGTACAATGAGCAGTTCTTC. Drawing the rest from reference TRBV5-6 and TRBJ2-1, the complete variable domain is DAGVTQSPTHLIKTRGQQVTLRCSPKSGHDTVSWYQQALGQGPQFIFQYYEEEERQRGNFPDRFSGHQFPNYSSELNVNALLLGDSALYLCASSPDRYNEQFFGPGTRLTVL.

The chain recombines TRBV13 with TRBJ2-5; 11 bases are shared with TRBD2. The germline CDR1 and CDR2 sequences are PRHDT and FYEKMQ (reference sequence). Trimming took 3 bases from V and 2 from J; bases not matched to a gene: 11. The CDR3 covers 18 residues. The CDR3 nucleotides are TGTGCCAGCAGCTTTGATAGCGGGGGGGCTTCGTGGCAAGAGACCCAGTACTTC. It is translated as CASSFDSGGASWQETQYF.

The rearrangement uses TRBV7-9 and TRBJ1-6; D is possibly TRBD1 (6 bases). Germline values: CDR1 SEHNR, CDR2 FQNEAQ (reference sequence). The length of the CDR3 is 14 residues. With 3 bases removed from V and 7 bases from J, the gap between germline ends came to 10 bases. The CDR3 DNA is TGTGCCAGCAGCTTTGGGGGGGGCAATTCACCCCTCCACTTT. This translates into CASSFGGGNSPLHF. The full variable domain, its missing parts supplied by reference TRBV7-9 and TRBJ1-6, is DTGVSQNPRHKITKRGQNVTFRCDPISEHNRLYWYRQTLGQGPEFLTYFQNEAQLEKSRLLSDRFSAERPKGSFSTLEIQRTEQGDSAMYLCASSFGGGNSPLHFGNGTRLTVT.

On this clone itself: Other DNA sequences of this sample code for an identical CDR3. This sequence joins TRBV6-4 and TRBJ2-3; D call uncertain. This CDR3 region has 13 residues. CDR1 MRHNA and CDR2 SNTAGT come from the germline V gene. V lost 0 bases and J lost 6, with 7 bases in between. Written as DNA, the CDR3 is TGTGCCAGCAGTGACTCGTCGCGGGATACGCAGTATTTT. It translates to CASSDSSRDTQYF.